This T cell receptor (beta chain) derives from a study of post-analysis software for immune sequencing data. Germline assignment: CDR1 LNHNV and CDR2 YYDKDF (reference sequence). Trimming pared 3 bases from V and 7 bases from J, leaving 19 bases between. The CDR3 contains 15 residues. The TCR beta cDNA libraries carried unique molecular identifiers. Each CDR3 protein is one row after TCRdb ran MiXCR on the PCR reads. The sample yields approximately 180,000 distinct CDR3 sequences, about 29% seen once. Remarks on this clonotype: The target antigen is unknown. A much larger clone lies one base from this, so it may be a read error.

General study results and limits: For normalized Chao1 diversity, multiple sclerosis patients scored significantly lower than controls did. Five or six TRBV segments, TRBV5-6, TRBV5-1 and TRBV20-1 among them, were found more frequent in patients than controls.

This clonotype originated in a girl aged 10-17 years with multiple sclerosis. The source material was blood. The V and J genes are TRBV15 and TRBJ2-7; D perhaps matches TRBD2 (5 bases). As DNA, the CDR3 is TGTGCCACCAGCAGGACGAGCGGCCTAGGCAATGAGCAGTACTTC. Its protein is CATSRTSGLGNEQYF.